What follows is one T cell receptor beta chain and its context. This entry is derived from a study of blood T cell repertoires in COVID-19. Study context: Samples representing acute and convalescent COVID-19 were sourced from the United States, Italy and Spain. From T cells, B-cell-depleted T cells, or PBMCs came the material, which was cDNA or gDNA.

Authors' analysis steps: From reference gene primer amplification, estimates of nucleated cell counts were derived. The table came from immunoSEQ multiplex PCR; TCRdb's copy has only in-frame clones and leaves some out. The V and J calls and clone size were taken over from that table, and D and trimming were inferred from the DNA. The table has about 170,000 clones, 80% to 90% seen once. CDR1 and CDR2 (germline): KGHSH, LQKENI. J was trimmed by 8 bases and V by 6 bases; bases with no gene match: 8. The CDR3 is 14 amino acids. This rearrangement joins TRBV18 to TRBJ2-2, with 8 bases that match TRBD1. Sample: peripheral blood. The sequence derives from a woman between 70 and 85 years old who had recovered from COVID-19. The CDR3 reads CASSPGTGEGELFF. The CDR3 DNA reads TGTGCCAGCTCCCCTGGGACAGGAGAAGGGGAGCTGTTTTTT. The whole variable domain, filled in from reference TRBV18 and TRBJ2-2, reads NAGVMQNPRHLVRRRGQEARLRCSPMKGHSHVYWYRQLPEEGLKFMVYLQKENIIDESGMPKERFSAEFPKEGPSILRIQQVVRGDSAAYFCASSPGTGEGELFFGEGSRLTVL.